The next 31 T cell receptor beta chains were all read from a single sample in a study of T cell responses to AZD1222 COVID-19 vaccine. This table comes from immunoSEQ multiplex PCR, and its TCRdb copy is limited to in-frame clones, with some not included. The data contain 160,000 or so clones, 90% of them singletons. The sequencing here drew on peripheral blood, taken on day 0 of AZD1222 vaccination. Source of these receptors: an adult in good health.

The chain couples TRBV19 to TRBJ1-4; 7 positions match TRBD1. Germline CDR1 and CDR2: LNHDA and SQIVND (reference sequence). With V trimmed by 1 base and J by 4 bases, 9 bases remained unmatched. The CDR3 totals 17 residues. The CDR3 region is CASSIGQGQAGNEKLFF. The DNA for the CDR3 is TGTGCCAGTAGTATAGGGCAAGGACAGGCCGGTAATGAAAAACTGTTTTTT.

The chain couples TRBV27 to TRBJ1-1; a weak D match, TRBD1 (5 bases). The CDR3 has 14 amino acids. Per the germline V gene, CDR1 is MNHEY and CDR2 is SMNVEV (reference sequence). With 5 bases removed from V and 1 base from J, the gap between germline ends came to 11 bases. The CDR3 nucleotides are TGTGCCAGCAGTCGGGGACTGACGAACACTGAAGCTTTCTTT. This encodes CASSRGLTNTEAFF.

The chain combines TRBV27 with TRBJ2-1, with 9 bases matching TRBD2. This CDR3 has 15 amino acids. Germline CDR1 reads MNHEY; CDR2 reads SMNVEV (reference sequence). Unmatched junction bases numbered 4, after V lost 6 bases and J lost 1 base. CDR3 sequence reads: CASRVSGSSYNEQFF. As DNA, the CDR3 is TGTGCCAGCAGGGTTAGCGGGAGTTCCTACAATGAGCAGTTCTTC.

The rearrangement joins TRBV7-6 to TRBJ2-5, with TRBD2 as a possible D gene (5 bases). Trimming removed 1 base from V and 5 bases from J, with 11 bases in between. Germline V CDR1 and CDR2: SGHVS, FNYEAQ. The CDR3 spans 14 residues. The CDR3 spells CASSLGTGQETQYF. CDR3 coding DNA: TGTGCCAGCAGCTTAGGGACTGGCCAGGAGACCCAGTACTTC.

The V and J genes are TRBV29-1 and TRBJ1-3, with TRBD1 identical over 9 bases. Germline V lookup: CDR1 SQVTM, CDR2 ANQGSEA. V lost 1 base, J lost 7 bases, and 8 bases stayed unmatched. The CDR3 is made up of 15 amino acids. The CDR3 bases are TGCAGCGTTGAAGGGTGGACAGGGGTAGTGAACACCATATATTTT. It specifies CSVEGWTGVVNTIYF. The full variable domain, its missing parts supplied by reference TRBV29-1 and TRBJ1-3, is SAVISQKPSRDICQRGTSLTIQCQVDSQVTMMFWYRQQPGQSLTLIATANQGSEATYESGFVIDKFPISRPNLTFSTLTVSNMSPEDSSIYLCSVEGWTGVVNTIYFGEGSWLTVV.

The rearrangement joins TRBV28 to TRBJ1-2; D gene ambiguous. Germline V gene data show CDR1 as MDHEN and CDR2 as SYDVKM. V shed 7 bases and J shed 3 bases, with 9 bases lying between them. This CDR3 region has 12 residues. CDR3 amino acids: CASKKPHYGYTF. Written as DNA, the CDR3 is TGTGCCAGCAAAAAACCTCACTATGGCTACACCTTC.

For the CDR3, the DNA is TGTGCCTGGATAGGGCAGGACACTGAAGCTTTCTTT. This gives the protein CAWIGQDTEAFF. The V and J genes are TRBV30 and TRBJ1-1; D gene ambiguous. Germline values: CDR1 GTSNPN, CDR2 SVGIG (reference sequence). This CDR3 spans 12 amino acids. V was shortened by 4 bases and J by 3 bases, with 9 bases between the two germline ends.

The chain has TRBV6-1 and TRBJ2-5; a possible D gene is TRBD2 (5 bases). CDR3 length: 14 residues. Germline V lookup: CDR1 MNHNS, CDR2 SASEGT. V lost 3 bases, J lost 4 bases, and 12 bases lay in between. As DNA, the CDR3 is TGTGCCAGCAGTGAGACTGGGAGAATAGAGACCCAGTACTTC. Amino acids: CASSETGRIETQYF.

The genes are TRBV2 and TRBJ2-5; 7 positions agree with TRBD1. The V gene end was trimmed by 7 bases and the J gene end by 5 bases; junction bases not matched to a gene: 16. The CDR3 covers 16 residues. The germline V gene encodes CDR1 SNHLY and CDR2 FYNNEI. This CDR3 reads CASKPTGVLASETQYF. The DNA of the CDR3 is TGTGCCAGCAAACCAACAGGGGTTTTGGCCTCGGAGACCCAGTACTTC.

The V call is TRBV19, the J call TRBJ2-2; TRBD2 might be the D (5 bases). Germline V lookup: CDR1 LNHDA, CDR2 SQIVND (reference sequence). The CDR3 covers 13 residues. Trimming stripped 1 base from V and 7 bases from J, with 7 bases between. CDR3 loop: CASSIGGFGELFF. The DNA for the CDR3 is TGTGCCAGTAGTATAGGAGGGTTCGGGGAGCTGTTTTTT.

V is TRBV21-1 and J is TRBJ2-5; no check of the table's D call, TRBD2, against the DNA was made. TRBV21-1 is given as a pseudogene. CDR3 length: 19 amino acids. In DNA, the CDR3 is TGTGCCAGCAGCAAAGATGGGGTCTCGCGGGAGGTTTACCAAGAGACCCAGTACTTC. This codes for CASSKDGVSREVYQETQYF.

This sequence joins TRBV4-3 and TRBJ1-4; tentative D call: TRBD1 (6 bases). V lost 4 bases, J lost 3 bases, and 12 bases lay in between. CDR3 length: 15 residues. Germline V gene data show CDR1 as LGHNA and CDR2 as YSLEER. DNA for the CDR3: TGCGCCAGCAGCCGAAAGGACAGCTCTAATGAAAAACTGTTTTTT. Protein sequence: CASSRKDSSNEKLFF.

The V and J genes are TRBV30 and TRBJ2-7, with 8 bases fitting TRBD1. The CDR3 has 14 residues. The germline CDR1 and CDR2 sequences are GTSNPN and SVGIG (reference sequence). The V gene end was trimmed by 3 bases and the J gene end by 3 bases; junction bases not matched to a gene: 7. The CDR3 here is CAWSGGDRYYEQYF. The CDR3 DNA sequence: TGTGCCTGGAGCGGAGGGGACAGGTACTACGAGCAGTACTTC.

This rearrangement joins TRBV18 to TRBJ2-1; possible D gene TRBD1, 5 bases. CDR3 length: 17 amino acids. Trimming took 3 bases from V and 0 from J, leaving 15 bases between them. From germline, CDR1 is KGHSH and CDR2 LQKENI. CDR3 loop: CASSPNRQTSSYNEQFF. CDR3 sequence (DNA): TGTGCCAGCTCACCGAACCGACAGACAAGCTCCTACAATGAGCAGTTCTTC.

The chain recombines TRBV5-5 with TRBJ1-2; 7 nucleotides agree with TRBD1. This CDR3 region has 14 residues. With 4 bases clipped from V and 7 bases from J, the junction kept 10 bases outside the gene matches. The germline V gene has CDR1 SGHKS and CDR2 YYEKEE (reference sequence). The CDR3 reads CASSLDTGVGGYTF. CDR3 in DNA: TGTGCCAGCAGCCTAGATACAGGGGTCGGTGGCTACACCTTC.

The CDR3 sequence is CASSQVRDEQFF. The CDR3 DNA follows: TGTGCCAGCAGCCAGGTCAGGGATGAGCAGTTCTTC. The chain carries TRBV3-1 (or the pseudogene TRBV3-2) and TRBJ2-1; possibly TRBD1 for D (5 bases). Germline assignment: CDR1 LGHDT and CDR2 YNNKEL (reference sequence). Deletions cut 3 bases from V and 8 bases from J, with 8 bases between. The CDR3 loop spans 12 amino acids.

This clone appeared a single time. Here the CDR3 reads CASSLMGRANTEAFF. Written as DNA, the CDR3 is TGTGCCAGCAGTTTAATGGGCAGGGCGAACACTGAAGCTTTCTTT. The chain has TRBV27 and TRBJ1-1; maybe TRBD1 (5 bases). The germline CDR1 and CDR2 sequences are MNHEY and SMNVEV (reference sequence). The ends were cut back, 2 bases at V and 1 base at J, with 11 bases in the middle. This CDR3 contains 15 residues.

The chain has TRBV3-1 (or the pseudogene TRBV3-2) and TRBJ2-2; maybe TRBD1 (5 bases). This CDR3 spans 15 amino acids. The V gene's germline CDR1 is LGHDT and CDR2 YNNKEL (reference sequence). Trimming cost V 4 bases and J 11 bases, with 20 bases left between them. The CDR3 sequence is CASSPNRLPYLELFF. The CDR3 nucleotides are TGTGCCAGCAGCCCCAACAGGTTACCGTATCTTGAGCTGTTTTTT.

The chain carries TRBV7-8 and TRBJ2-7; 7 bases line up with TRBD1. The CDR3 has 17 amino acids. The junction had 8 bases not matched to a gene; V was cut back by 0 bases and J by 0 bases. Germline V lookup: CDR1 SGHVS, CDR2 FQNEAQ. The CDR3 coding sequence is TGTGCCAGCAGCTTAGCGGTAGGGGGCAATCCCTCCTACGAGCAGTACTTC. Translating it yields CASSLAVGGNPSYEQYF. The full variable domain, its missing parts supplied by reference TRBV7-8 and TRBJ2-7, is GAGVSQSPRYKVAKRGQDVALRCDPISGHVSLFWYQQALGQGPEFLTYFQNEAQLDKSGLPSDRFFAERPEGSVSTLKIQRTQQEDSAVYLCASSLAVGGNPSYEQYFGPGTRLTVT.

This clone has more than one count but fewer than ten. V and J are TRBV27 and TRBJ2-7, with D possibly being TRBD1 (5 bases). V was shortened by 2 bases and J by 2 bases, with 10 bases between the two germline ends. Germline V gene sequence: CDR1 MNHEY, CDR2 SMNVEV (reference sequence). The CDR3 runs 14 residues. This CDR3 is CASSLLDSTYEQYF. The CDR3 region has the DNA TGTGCCAGCAGTTTACTCGACAGTACCTACGAGCAGTACTTC.

The chain links TRBV7-9 to TRBJ2-7; 9 bases are shared with TRBD1. Per the germline V gene, CDR1 is SEHNR and CDR2 is FQNEAQ (reference sequence). The CDR3 is 13 amino acids. V shed 4 bases and J 3 bases; nucleotides not matched to a gene: 1. The CDR3 loop reads CASSWDRDYEQYF. As DNA, the CDR3 is TGTGCCAGCAGCTGGGACAGGGACTACGAGCAGTACTTC.

This sequence joins TRBV9 and TRBJ2-5; 8 bases match TRBD1. J was trimmed by 9 bases and V by 0 bases; bases with no gene match: 4. The CDR3 contains 13 residues. The V gene's germline CDR1 is SGDLS and CDR2 YYNGEE. The CDR3, as DNA: TGTGCCAGCAGCGTAGAGTCAGGGGGCGCCCAGTACTTC. This encodes CASSVESGGAQYF.

V usage is TRBV10-3 and J usage is TRBJ2-3, with 7 bases identical to TRBD2. Unmatched junction bases numbered 5, after V lost 7 bases and J lost 1 base. Per germline, CDR1 ENHRY and CDR2 SYGVKD. The CDR3 is 14 amino acids. The CDR3 region has the DNA TGTGCCATCAAAGCGGGGATGGGCACAGATACGCAGTATTTT. This encodes CAIKAGMGTDTQYF.

V gene TRBV27 combines with J gene TRBJ2-1; D not resolved. V was pared by 5 bases and J by 0 bases, with 11 bases between. Per the germline V gene, CDR1 is MNHEY and CDR2 is SMNVEV (reference sequence). The CDR3 is 15 amino acids. CDR3 coding DNA: TGTGCCAGCAGTGCCATTAAGAGCTCCTACAATGAGCAGTTCTTC. This sequence encodes CASSAIKSSYNEQFF.

In its sample, this clone was seen once. The chain employs TRBV5-6 and TRBJ1-2; D might be TRBD1 (5 bases). The CDR3 has 12 amino acids. CDR1 and CDR2 (germline): SGHDT, YYEEEE. Deletions cut 0 bases from V and 11 bases from J, with 11 bases between. CDR3 nucleotides: TGTGCCAGCAGCTTGGAAAGGGGCGCATACACCTTC. Its translation is CASSLERGAYTF. Drawing the rest from reference TRBV5-6 and TRBJ1-2, the complete variable domain is DAGVTQSPTHLIKTRGQQVTLRCSPKSGHDTVSWYQQALGQGPQFIFQYYEEEERQRGNFPDRFSGHQFPNYSSELNVNALLLGDSALYLCASSLERGAYTFGSGTRLTVV.

CDR3 region: CASRTFMEGTSGQGAGTQYF. The CDR3 DNA reads as TGTGCCAGCAGAACGTTTATGGAAGGGACTAGCGGACAAGGCGCAGGGACCCAGTACTTC. V usage is TRBV28 and J usage is TRBJ2-5; 11 nucleotides line up with TRBD2. The trim removed 6 bases at V and 7 bases at J, leaving 25 bases unmatched. The CDR3 extends over 20 amino acids. Germline CDR1 is MDHEN and CDR2 is SYDVKM.

The genes are TRBV6-2 or TRBV6-3 and TRBJ2-7, with 7 bases identical to TRBD1. Germline lookup yields CDR1 MNHEY and CDR2 SVGEGT. V trimming: 5 bases; J trimming: 6 bases; junction bases outside the gene matches: 10. The CDR3 has 14 residues. CDR3 sequence (DNA): TGTGCCAGCAGTGTTCCCCCACAGGGGTTCGAGCAGTACTTC. Translation gives CASSVPPQGFEQYF.

This clone was seen once. The V call is TRBV6-6, the J call TRBJ2-2, with a weak D call TRBD2 (6 bases). The V end lost 2 bases, the J end lost 5 bases, and 15 bases lay between the germline ends. This CDR3 spans 16 amino acids. The V gene's germline CDR1 is MNHNY and CDR2 SVGAGI (reference sequence). The CDR3 is CASSYPGVRETGELFF. The CDR3 DNA follows: TGTGCCAGCAGTTACCCGGGGGTTCGGGAAACCGGGGAGCTGTTTTTT.

This sequence joins TRBV29-1 and TRBJ2-1, with TRBD2 matching 7 bases. Germline CDR1 reads SQVTM; CDR2 reads ANQGSEA. This CDR3 has 14 residues. Trimming cost V 1 base and J 8 bases; bases outside gene matches: 8. CDR3 in DNA: TGCAGCGTTGAAGTCTGGGGGGGGACCCATGAGCAGTTCTTC. It translates to CSVEVWGGTHEQFF.

The chain links TRBV24-1 to TRBJ2-1, with 13 nucleotides matching TRBD2. The CDR3 runs 16 residues. Germline CDR1 reads KGHDR; CDR2 reads SFDVKD. The V segment lost 3 bases and the J segment 8 bases; nucleotides outside the gene matches: 6. CDR3 bases: TGTGCCACCAGTGATGGGGGACTAGCGGGATCTTATGAGCAGTTCTTC. This sequence encodes CATSDGGLAGSYEQFF.

The CDR3 bases are TGTGCCAGCAGATCGCAGGGGACCAGGGCTAACTATGGCTACACCTTC. Translated, it gives CASRSQGTRANYGYTF. V is TRBV7-2 and J is TRBJ1-2; D might be TRBD1 (6 bases). The length of the CDR3 is 16 residues. Germline CDR1 and CDR2: SGHTA and FQGNSA. The ends were cut back, 6 bases at V and 0 bases at J, with 17 bases in the middle. The whole variable domain, filled in from reference TRBV7-2 and TRBJ1-2, reads GAGVSQSPSNKVTEKGKDVELRCDPISGHTALYWYRQSLGQGLEFLIYFQGNSAPDKSGLPSDRFSAERTGGSVSTLTIQRTQQEDSAVYLCASRSQGTRANYGYTFGSGTRLTVV.